Listed here are 2 T cell receptor beta chains from one sample, sequenced in a study of shared clonotypes between healthy human individuals. This table comes from immunoSEQ multiplex PCR, and its TCRdb copy is limited to in-frame clones, with some not included. This sample carries roughly 770,000 clones, just over 95% of them seen once, and the ten largest clones take under 0.3%. The naive CD8 fraction comprised CD45RO-negative cells positively selected for CCR7 and excluded terminally differentiated effector memory CD45RA+ cells. The sequencing input was naive CD8+ T cells sorted from blood. Receptors originate from a man in his thirties or forties in good health.

This clone occurred once. At the DNA level, this CDR3 is encoded by other sequences in the same sample as well. The chain links TRBV28 to TRBJ2-7; no definite D call. The V end lost 5 bases, the J end lost 0 bases, and 5 bases lay between the germline ends. This CDR3 region has 12 residues. The germline V gene encodes CDR1 MDHEN and CDR2 SYDVKM. The CDR3 DNA is TGTGCCAGCAGTGCGGTCTCCTACGAGCAGTACTTC. This gives the protein CASSAVSYEQYF.

The rearrangement uses TRBV28 and TRBJ2-7; 8 positions match TRBD2. The V gene's germline CDR1 is MDHEN and CDR2 SYDVKM. The ends lost 1 base at V and 2 bases at J; junction bases unmatched: 7. This CDR3 comprises 16 residues. The CDR3 reads CASSLFRSGGAYEQYF. The CDR3 DNA sequence: TGTGCCAGCAGTTTATTCCGGAGCGGGGGAGCCTACGAGCAGTACTTC.